This record concerns one TCR beta chain sequence. Its antigen is unknown. The entry originates in a study of cytomegalovirus exposure and HLA in healthy donors. With 60 Vbeta and 13 Jbeta primers, the PCR was carried out. Method: immunoSEQ multiplex PCR; TCRdb's copy keeps in-frame clones and lacks some. The sample has about 130,000 clones, about 80% seen once. Whole-study findings and limits: Equally common other TCR beta chains were less clonally expanded than HLA-associated ones, a later analysis found. Serostatus for CMV was the only available immune exposure information.

This receptor was identified in a woman between 40 and 55 years old in good health and CMV-seronegative. The sequencing input was PBMCs.

In nucleotides, the CDR3 is TGTGCCAGTAGTCCCGAAGGCGGGGACGAGCAGTACTTC. Translation: CASSPEGGDEQYF. The chain couples TRBV19 to TRBJ2-7; possible D gene TRBD2, 6 bases. Trimming removed 5 bases at V and 5 bases at J, with 13 bases between. Germline V gene sequence: CDR1 LNHDA, CDR2 SQIVND (reference sequence). The CDR3 contains 13 residues.